The 13 T cell receptor beta chains below all came from one sample that was sequenced in a study of identical twins. TCRdb re-called the 5' RACE reads through MiXCR, storing one row per CDR3 protein. The sample lists about 790,000 distinct CDR3 sequences, roughly 20% occurring once. This sample was shared with a second study, whose subject was T cells expressing NK-cell markers.

The sample comprised PBMCs. These receptors were collected from a woman aged 18-29 years in good health.

This clonotype was seen more than once but under ten times. This chain joins TRBV19 and TRBJ1-1, with unresolved D. The CDR3 spans 14 residues. Germline V gene sequence: CDR1 LNHDA, CDR2 SQIVND (reference sequence). V lost 0 bases and J 1 base, leaving 6 bases between the germline ends. CDR3 coding DNA: TGTGCCAGTAGTATAGACAGCCCGAACACTGAAGCTTTCTTT. Its translation is CASSIDSPNTEAFF.

The gene calls are TRBV6-2 or TRBV6-3 and TRBJ2-3; D is undetermined. The ends were cut back, 7 bases at V and 5 bases at J, with 7 bases in the middle. The CDR3 covers 11 residues. Germline CDR1 and CDR2: MNHEY and SVGEGT. The CDR3 loop is CASTFQDTQYF. The CDR3 DNA sequence: TGTGCCAGCACCTTTCAAGATACGCAGTATTTT.

This clonotype was seen a few times. The chain combines TRBV5-5 with TRBJ2-3; D is uncertain. Germline V gene sequence: CDR1 SGHKS, CDR2 YYEKEE (reference sequence). Trimming pared 0 bases from V and 7 bases from J, leaving 6 bases between. This CDR3 contains 12 residues. The CDR3 protein is CASSLVVHTQYF. CDR3 bases: TGTGCCAGCAGCTTGGTAGTCCATACGCAGTATTTT.

This clonotype was observed many times. This rearrangement joins TRBV6-5 to TRBJ2-1; D possibly uses TRBD1 or TRBD2 (5 bases each). The ends were cut back, 4 bases at V and 10 bases at J, with 14 bases in the middle. The CDR3 is 13 amino acids. The germline V gene encodes CDR1 MNHEY and CDR2 SVGAGI. The CDR3 region has the DNA TGTGCCAGCAGTTCCGAAGGGACGGGCGAGCAGTTCTTC. Translating it yields CASSSEGTGEQFF.

This clonotype was seen many times. V gene TRBV7-9 combines with J gene TRBJ1-1; D might be TRBD1 (5 bases). The CDR3 is made up of 14 amino acids. Per germline, CDR1 SEHNR and CDR2 FQNEAQ (reference sequence). Trimming removed 5 bases from V and 2 bases from J, with 12 bases in between. The CDR3 region is CASSRETVNTEAFF. As DNA, the CDR3 is TGTGCCAGCAGCCGAGAGACAGTCAACACTGAAGCTTTCTTT.

CDR3: CASSQAPSQPGRSEDTQYF. The CDR3 DNA follows: TGCGCCAGCAGCCAAGCCCCCAGCCAGCCGGGGAGGTCAGAAGATACGCAGTATTTT. V usage is TRBV4-3 and J usage is TRBJ2-3, with D perhaps matching TRBD2 (6 bases). Per the germline V gene, CDR1 is LGHNA and CDR2 is YSLEER. Trimming pared 1 base from V and 5 bases from J, leaving 25 bases between. This CDR3 contains 19 residues.

This clonotype was counted only a few times. V gene TRBV20-1 combines with J gene TRBJ1-2; D call uncertain. V shed 1 base and J shed 8 bases, with 11 bases lying between them. This CDR3 has 12 amino acids. Germline loops: CDR1 DFQATT, CDR2 SNEGSKA (reference sequence). The CDR3 region has the DNA TGCAGTGCTAGAGTCCACCAAGGAGGCTACACCTTC. Protein: CSARVHQGGYTF.

In its sample, this clonotype was seen a few times. The chain employs TRBV20-1 and TRBJ2-4; D is perhaps TRBD2 (6 bases). The CDR3 runs 15 residues. CDR1 DFQATT and CDR2 SNEGSKA come from the germline V gene (reference sequence). V lost 0 bases, J lost 2 bases, and 11 bases lay in between. The CDR3 region is CSAREPRGTKNIQYF. CDR3 coding DNA: TGCAGTGCTAGAGAACCTCGGGGGACCAAAAACATTCAGTACTTC.

The chain joins TRBV4-3 to TRBJ2-3; TRBD2 aligns across 8 bases. V lost 1 base and J lost 1; bases outside the gene matches: 10. This CDR3 contains 18 residues. Germline V gives CDR1 LGHNA, CDR2 YSLEER. The CDR3 here is CASSQVSRAGVGTDTQYF. The CDR3 DNA sequence: TGCGCCAGCAGCCAAGTATCCCGAGCGGGAGTTGGCACAGATACGCAGTATTTT.

V usage is TRBV4-2 and J usage is TRBJ2-1, with no clear D. V lost 3 bases and J 0 bases, leaving 12 bases between the germline ends. The CDR3 consists of 16 residues. In germline, CDR1 is LGHNA, CDR2 YNFKEQ. CDR3 in amino acids: CASSHRFGFSYNEQFF. The DNA of the CDR3 is TGTGCCAGCAGCCACCGATTCGGGTTCTCCTACAATGAGCAGTTCTTC.

This clonotype was counted only a few times. This rearrangement joins TRBV6-5 to TRBJ2-3, with D hard to call. The CDR3 sequence is 12 residues long. V lost 7 bases and J lost 2, with 7 bases in between. CDR1 and CDR2 from the germline V gene are MNHEY and SVGAGI. The CDR3 loop reads CASIPYTDTQYF. The CDR3 bases are TGTGCCAGCATTCCGTACACAGATACGCAGTATTTT.

V and J are TRBV5-1 and TRBJ1-2; TRBD1 might be the D (5 bases). The CDR3 spans 14 residues. Trimming stripped 4 bases from V and 2 bases from J, with 12 bases between. CDR1 is SGHRS, CDR2 YFSETQ, per germline. The CDR3: CASSPRDGNYGYTF. CDR3 sequence (DNA): TGCGCCAGCAGCCCTAGGGACGGCAACTATGGCTACACCTTC.

The chain uses TRBV18 and TRBJ2-1; 13 positions agree with TRBD2. The CDR3 runs 17 residues. Germline lookup yields CDR1 KGHSH and CDR2 LQKENI. The trim removed 3 bases at V and 2 bases at J, leaving 4 bases unmatched. CDR3 protein: CASSPYTSGGAYNEQFF. The CDR3 DNA sequence: TGTGCCAGCTCACCGTATACTAGCGGGGGGGCCTACAATGAGCAGTTCTTC.